This T cell receptor beta chain is from a study of cytomegalovirus exposure and HLA in healthy donors. CDR3 length: 15 residues. The germline V gene has CDR1 LNHDA and CDR2 SQIVND (reference sequence). V dropped 7 bases and J dropped 5 bases, with 18 bases sitting between them. Both 60 Vbeta primers and 13 Jbeta primers went into the PCR. TCRdb keeps only in-frame clones here, not all; method: immunoSEQ multiplex PCR. The sample yields around 180,000 clones, 65% to 80% seen once. The receptor comes from a woman aged 40 to 49 in good health and CMV-seronegative. The chain has TRBV19 and TRBJ1-3; D remains unclear. The sequenced material came from PBMCs. In DNA form, the CDR3 reads TGTGCCAGTACCCCGGGAGTCAGCCTGAGAAACACCATATATTTT. Its protein product is CASTPGVSLRNTIYF.